These 22 T cell receptor beta chains were all obtained from the same sample, sequenced in a study of T cells in Graves' hyperthyroidism and ophthalmopathy. TCR beta CDR3 sequences were amplified from RNA transcripts. A set of HTBI primers served as the primers for a first-round RT-PCR of the TCR CDR3. In TCRdb, the multiplex PCR reads were re-called with MiXCR into one record per CDR3 protein. The sample lists around 500,000 distinct CDR3 sequences, 12% to 15% occurring once. The sequenced sample was blood. The receptors were gathered from a woman aged 40-49 years with Graves' hyperthyroidism.

This clonotype was counted only a few times. Just one base apart from a much larger clone, this may be a read error. The chain's CDR3 is CASSRDLASGELFF. CDR3 bases: TGTGCCAGCAGCCGAGATCTAGCGTCCGGGGAGCTGTTTTTT. The V gene is TRBV11-2, the J gene TRBJ2-2, with a tentative D call TRBD2 (6 bases). The CDR3 covers 14 residues. V was trimmed by 5 bases and J by 6 bases, leaving 13 bases between them. Per germline, CDR1 SGHAT and CDR2 FQNNGV. Based on the CDR3 plus reference TRBV11-2 and TRBJ2-2, the full variable domain is EAGVAQSPRYKIIEKRQSVAFWCNPISGHATLYWYQQILGQGPKLLIQFQNNGVVDDSQLPKDRFSAERLKGVDSTLKIQPAKLEDSAVYLCASSRDLASGELFFGEGSRLTVL.

The chain uses TRBV28 and TRBJ1-2; the D gene is possibly TRBD1 (5 bases). Deletions cut 5 bases from V and 14 bases from J, with 18 bases between. The CDR3 is 12 amino acids. Germline V gives CDR1 MDHEN, CDR2 SYDVKM. As DNA, the CDR3 is TGTGCCAGCAGTGCCGACAGTTGGCTCTTTACCTTC. Translating it yields CASSADSWLFTF.

In its sample, this clonotype was seen many times. V usage is TRBV5-1 and J usage is TRBJ2-1, with D possibly TRBD1 on 7 matching bases. Per the germline V gene, CDR1 is SGHRS and CDR2 is YFSETQ. This CDR3 spans 14 amino acids. Between the trimmed V and J ends, which lost 7 bases and 5 bases, there was a span of 16 bases. CDR3 region: CASRPGGWDNEQFF. The CDR3 DNA reads TGCGCCAGCCGCCCAGGGGGGTGGGACAATGAGCAGTTCTTC.

This clonotype was counted many times. J is TRBJ2-1 and V is TRBV3-1; TRBD1 is a possible D gene (6 bases). The CDR3 loop spans 15 amino acids. Germline V gene data show CDR1 as LGHDT and CDR2 as YNNKEL (reference sequence). The V end lost 0 bases, the J end lost 6 bases, and 12 bases lay between the germline ends. DNA for the CDR3: TGTGCCAGCAGCCAAGAACTCGGCAGGGGCAATGAGCAGTTCTTC. It translates to CASSQELGRGNEQFF.

This clonotype was found many times. This chain uses TRBV12-3 or TRBV12-4 with TRBJ2-2; 8 bases align to TRBD2. V was pared by 6 bases and J by 1 base, with 13 bases of the junction left unmatched. The CDR3 is made up of 18 amino acids. CDR3 DNA sequence: TGTGCCAGCAGGGTCCGGTTTAGCGGGGTCTTGAACACCGGGGAGCTGTTTTTT. This translates into CASRVRFSGVLNTGELFF.

Concerning this clonotype: This may come from a read error, since a much larger clone is one base off. This chain connects TRBV12-3 or TRBV12-4 to TRBJ2-7; D may be TRBD1 (5 bases). The CDR3 sequence is 13 residues long. The CDR3 DNA sequence: TGTGCCGGCAGTCTTCAGGGTACCTACGAGCAGTACTTC. This gives the protein CAGSLQGTYEQYF.

This clonotype occurred many times. This chain connects TRBV18 to TRBJ2-7; 7 positions match TRBD2. The CDR3 is 15 residues long. The ends lost 6 bases at V and 6 bases at J; junction bases unmatched: 14. CDR1 and CDR2 from the germline V gene are KGHSH and LQKENI. Here the CDR3 DNA reads TGTGCCAGCTCGGCCAATGCGGGAGCGTCTCTCGAGCAGTACTTC. Encoded protein: CASSANAGASLEQYF.

This clonotype was counted ten times or more. This chain connects TRBV3-1 to TRBJ1-1, with D tentatively TRBD1 (6 bases). V lost 4 bases, J lost 1 base, and 13 bases lay in between. Germline CDR1 and CDR2: LGHDT and YNNKEL (reference sequence). CDR3 length equals 15 residues. Written as DNA, the CDR3 is TGTGCCAGCAGCCCGACAGGCCCGCAGAACACTGAAGCTTTCTTT. This translates into CASSPTGPQNTEAFF.

This clonotype was seen at least ten times. The chain combines TRBV28 with TRBJ2-3; D is perhaps TRBD1 (5 bases). The CDR3 covers 14 residues. V was shortened by 5 bases and J by 2 bases, with 11 bases between the two germline ends. Germline V gives CDR1 MDHEN, CDR2 SYDVKM. This chain's CDR3 is CASSQAGNTDTQYF. The CDR3 DNA sequence: TGTGCCAGCAGTCAGGCAGGGAACACAGATACGCAGTATTTT.

This clonotype was counted at least ten times. The chain joins TRBV5-5 to TRBJ2-3; tentatively, D is TRBD1 (5 bases). V lost 4 bases and J 4 bases, leaving 13 bases between the germline ends. This CDR3 spans 14 amino acids. Germline CDR1 reads SGHKS; CDR2 reads YYEKEE (reference sequence). The CDR3 reads CASSTTEVSDTQYF. CDR3 in DNA: TGTGCCAGCAGCACGACAGAGGTATCAGATACGCAGTATTTT.

The gene calls are TRBV10-1 and TRBJ2-2; D not resolved. This CDR3 contains 15 residues. Germline V gene sequence: CDR1 WNHNN, CDR2 SYGVQD (reference sequence). Trimming removed 2 bases at V and 7 bases at J, with 14 bases between. As DNA, the CDR3 is TGCGCCAGCAGTGAGCAACAGTCCACCGGCGGGGAGCTGTTTTTT. This sequence encodes CASSEQQSTGGELFF.

At least ten counts were recorded for this clonotype. This rearrangement joins TRBV12-3 or TRBV12-4 to TRBJ2-1; D perhaps matches TRBD1 (5 bases). The CDR3 consists of 18 residues. Trimming took 2 bases from V and 0 from J, leaving 17 bases between them. The CDR3 region has the DNA TGTGCCAGCAGTTTATGGGTGAGCGCAGGGTCCTCCTACAATGAGCAGTTCTTC. This encodes CASSLWVSAGSSYNEQFF.

This clonotype was recorded a few times. The chain uses TRBV20-1 and TRBJ2-4, with 9 bases that match TRBD1. V shed 1 base and J 5 bases; nucleotides not matched to a gene: 6. CDR1 and CDR2 from the germline V gene are DFQATT and SNEGSKA (reference sequence). CDR3 length equals 15 residues. CDR3 protein: CSARGLGDRENIQYF. CDR3 in DNA: TGCAGTGCTAGAGGTCTTGGGGACAGGGAAAACATTCAGTACTTC.

The chain has TRBV27 and TRBJ2-7, with a possible D match to TRBD2 (5 bases). V was pared by 5 bases and J by 7 bases, with 15 bases between. The CDR3 has 13 residues. CDR1 MNHEY and CDR2 SMNVEV come from the germline V gene (reference sequence). This chain's CDR3 is CASSAQLGAEQYF. The CDR3 DNA follows: TGTGCCAGCAGTGCACAACTAGGTGCTGAGCAGTACTTC.

This clonotype has a handful of counts. Since a much larger clone is just one base distant, this may be a read error. This CDR3 is missing its conserved last phenylalanine or tryptophan, likely due to a read error. This chain connects TRBV11-2 to TRBJ2-3, with no clear D. Deletions cut 6 bases from V and 1 base from J, with 11 bases between. The CDR3 sequence is 14 residues long. Germline V gives CDR1 SGHAT, CDR2 FQNNGV. The CDR3 bases are TGTGCCAGCAGGCCAGGTGGTGGCACAGATACGCAGTATGTT. This codes for CASRPGGGTDTQYV.

This sequence joins TRBV30 and TRBJ2-6; D may correspond to TRBD1 or TRBD2 (6 bases each). V was cut by 0 bases and J by 13 bases, with 13 bases left in between. Germline V gives CDR1 GTSNPN, CDR2 SVGIG (reference sequence). The CDR3 has 13 amino acids. The CDR3 nucleotides read TGTGCCTGGAGTGTTCAGGGGACTCAAGTCCTGACTTTC. Encoded protein: CAWSVQGTQVLTF.

This clonotype was observed a few times. This sequence joins TRBV27 and TRBJ2-7; 13 nucleotides match TRBD2. CDR3 length: 14 amino acids. Trimming at V came to 9 bases and at J to 6 bases, leaving 8 bases not matched to a gene. CDR1 and CDR2 (germline): MNHEY, SMNVEV (reference sequence). DNA for the CDR3: TGTGCCAGTTCATCCGGGACTAGCGGGACCGAGCAGTACTTC. Translation: CASSSGTSGTEQYF.

This clonotype was counted at least ten times. This rearrangement joins TRBV5-5 to TRBJ2-1; TRBD2 matches at 7 bases. The CDR3 is 19 residues long. J lost 0 bases, V lost 0 bases, and 12 bases had no gene match. Germline V lookup: CDR1 SGHKS, CDR2 YYEKEE (reference sequence). This CDR3 reads CASSLVGSGIVSSYNEQFF. In DNA, the CDR3 is TGTGCCAGCAGCTTGGTGGGCAGCGGGATAGTTAGCTCCTACAATGAGCAGTTCTTC.

This clonotype has a handful of counts. The chain combines TRBV30 with TRBJ2-1; 10 nucleotides agree with TRBD2. With V trimmed by 0 bases and J by 8 bases, 7 bases remained unmatched. The CDR3 is 15 amino acids. Germline lookup yields CDR1 GTSNPN and CDR2 SVGIG (reference sequence). The CDR3 sequence: CAWSVGAGGDDEQFF. As DNA, the CDR3 is TGTGCCTGGAGTGTAGGAGCGGGAGGGGACGATGAGCAGTTCTTC.

This clonotype was detected ten times or more. V and J are TRBV20-1 and TRBJ2-7; D may correspond to TRBD1 or TRBD2 (5 bases each). This CDR3 has 17 amino acids. V shed 1 base and J shed 7 bases, with 26 bases lying between them. Germline V gene sequence: CDR1 DFQATT, CDR2 SNEGSKA (reference sequence). DNA for the CDR3: TGCAGTGCTAGAGCTCAGGGCACCGGGACCTACCGTTGGGAGCAGTACTTC. Its protein product is CSARAQGTGTYRWEQYF.

This chain uses TRBV4-1 with TRBJ2-7; the D gene is possibly TRBD2 (6 bases). V was trimmed by 5 bases and J by 2 bases, leaving 13 bases between them. Germline assignment: CDR1 MGHRA and CDR2 YSYEKL. The CDR3 totals 14 residues. In nucleotides, the CDR3 is TGCGCCAGCAGCTACGAATGGAGGGCCTACGAGCAGTACTTC. Translated, it gives CASSYEWRAYEQYF.

This clonotype was seen only once. V usage is TRBV6-5 and J usage is TRBJ1-2; 8 bases line up with TRBD1. The V gene's germline CDR1 is MNHEY and CDR2 SVGAGI. This CDR3 is 13 amino acids long. The J segment lost 4 bases and the V segment lost 6 bases, leaving 4 bases of the junction unmatched. CDR3 nucleotides: TGTGCCAGCAGACTCGACAGGGGCTATGGCTACACCTTC. It yields the protein CASRLDRGYGYTF.